The sequence of this T cell receptor (beta chain) was determined in a study of cytomegalovirus exposure and HLA in healthy donors. Regarding the study as a whole: In a later analysis, a genetic analysis reported fewer productive-TCR N-insertions in an Asian-associated ancestry cluster than the cohort average. Most TCRs appeared rarely, but some public TCRs recurred in many donors.

Concerning this clone itself: No antigen is known for it.

The PCR had 60 Vbeta and 13 Jbeta primers. Clones were sequenced by immunoSEQ multiplex PCR, and TCRdb holds only the in-frame ones, with some missing. Here the sample table reports some 120,000 clones. Samples came from healthy bone marrow donors. With 4 bases removed from V and 0 bases from J, the gap between germline ends came to 9 bases. The CDR3 contains 15 residues. CDR1 is PRHDT, CDR2 FYEKMQ, per germline (reference sequence). The rearrangement links TRBV13 to TRBJ1-4, with TRBD1 as a possible D gene (6 bases). Sequenced material: PBMCs. The TCR comes from a man aged 40-55 years in good health and CMV-seronegative. The CDR3 DNA follows: TGTGCCAGCAGCTACAGGGCTGCAACTAATGAAAAACTGTTTTTT. Its translation is CASSYRAATNEKLFF.